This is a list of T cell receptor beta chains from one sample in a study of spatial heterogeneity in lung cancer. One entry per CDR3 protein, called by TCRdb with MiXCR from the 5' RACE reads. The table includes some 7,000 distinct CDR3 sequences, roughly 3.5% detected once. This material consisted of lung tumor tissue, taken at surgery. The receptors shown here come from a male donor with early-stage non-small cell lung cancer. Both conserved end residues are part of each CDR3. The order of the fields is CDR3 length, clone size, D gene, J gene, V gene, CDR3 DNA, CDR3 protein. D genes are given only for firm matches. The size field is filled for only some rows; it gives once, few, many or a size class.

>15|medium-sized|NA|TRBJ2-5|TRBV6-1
TGTGCCAGCAGTGAAACACTGGAGGGGAGAGAGACCCAGTACTTC
CASSETLEGRETQYF
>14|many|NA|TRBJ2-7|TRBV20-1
TGCAGTGCTAGAGATGGGACCCGAGGGTACGAGCAGTACTTC
CSARDGTRGYEQYF
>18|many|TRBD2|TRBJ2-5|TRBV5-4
TGTGCCAGCAGCTTCCGACTAGCGGGAGGATCTACATTAGAGACCCAGTACTTC
CASSFRLAGGSTLETQYF
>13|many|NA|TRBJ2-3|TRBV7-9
TGTGCCAGCAGCCCATCCATCCCAGATACGCAGTATTTT
CASSPSIPDTQYF
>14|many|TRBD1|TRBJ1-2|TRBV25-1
TGTGCCAGCAGAGGGACAGGGGAGGGGTATGGCTACACCTTC
CASRGTGEGYGYTF
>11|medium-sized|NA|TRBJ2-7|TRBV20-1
TGCAGTGCTAGAGACGGGCACGAGCAGTACTTC
CSARDGHEQYF
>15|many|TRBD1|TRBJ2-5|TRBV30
TGTGCCTGGAGTGTACACCCAGGGGGCTGGGAGACCCAGTACTTC
CAWSVHPGGWETQYF
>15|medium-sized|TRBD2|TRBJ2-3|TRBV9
TGTGCCAGCAGCCCCCCGAGCGGGGTGGGAGATACGCAGTATTTT
CASSPPSGVGDTQYF
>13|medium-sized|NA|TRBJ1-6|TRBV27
TGTGCCAGCAGCTTAGGACGTCATTCACCCCTCCACTTT
CASSLGRHSPLHF
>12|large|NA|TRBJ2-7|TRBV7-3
TGTGCCAGCAGCCCCGGGACTGAAGAGCAGTACTTC
CASSPGTEEQYF
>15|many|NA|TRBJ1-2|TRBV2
TGTGCCAGCAGTGAAGACGATTACCGTATCTATGGCTACACCTTC
CASSEDDYRIYGYTF
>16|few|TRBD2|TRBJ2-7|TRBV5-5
TGTGCCAGCAGCCCGGCCCCTAGCGGGGTTCATTACGAGCAGTACTTC
CASSPAPSGVHYEQYF
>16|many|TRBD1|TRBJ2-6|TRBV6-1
TGTGCCAGCAGTCGCACAGGGGGCGAAGGGGCCAACGTCCTGACTTTC
CASSRTGGEGANVLTF
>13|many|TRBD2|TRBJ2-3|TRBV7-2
TGTGCCAGCAGTCAAGGCGGGAGAGATACGCAGTATTTT
CASSQGGRDTQYF
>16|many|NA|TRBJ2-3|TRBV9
TGTGCCAGCAGCGTAGAGGGGCGAATGAGCACAGATACGCAGTATTTT
CASSVEGRMSTDTQYF
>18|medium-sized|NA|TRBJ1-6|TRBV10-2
TGCGCCAGCAGTGAGTCCACGGGGGGCGACGTTTATAATTCACCCCTCCACTTT
CASSESTGGDVYNSPLHF
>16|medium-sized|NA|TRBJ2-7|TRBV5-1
TGCGCCAGCAGCATAACCCCTCGGGACGTCTCCTACGAGCAGTACTTC
CASSITPRDVSYEQYF
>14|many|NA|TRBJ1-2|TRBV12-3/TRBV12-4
TGTGCCAGCAGTTACAGGAGCGGTGGGGATGGCTACACCTTC
CASSYRSGGDGYTF
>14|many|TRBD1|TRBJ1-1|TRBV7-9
TGTGCCAGCAGACTACAGGGGGTGAGCACTGAAGCTTTCTTT
CASRLQGVSTEAFF
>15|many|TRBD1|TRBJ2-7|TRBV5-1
TGCGCCAGCAGCTTGGAAACGGGACAGACCTACGAGCAGTACTTC
CASSLETGQTYEQYF
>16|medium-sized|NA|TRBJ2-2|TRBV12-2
TGTGCAAGTCGCCGCCGGGGACAGGGGAACACCGGGGAGCTGTTTTTT
CASRRRGQGNTGELFF
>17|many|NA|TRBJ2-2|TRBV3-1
TGTGCCAGCAGCCAAGATGACTCCTCAGCGGGCACCGGGGAGCTGTTTTTT
CASSQDDSSAGTGELFF
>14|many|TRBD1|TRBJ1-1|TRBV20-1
TGCAGTGCCGGGGACAGGGGATGGGACACTGAAGCTTTCTTT
CSAGDRGWDTEAFF
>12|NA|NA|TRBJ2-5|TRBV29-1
TGCAGCGTTGACGGGGGCAGGGAGACCCAGTACTTC
CSVDGGRETQYF
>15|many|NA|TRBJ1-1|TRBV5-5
TGTGCCAGCAATCTGGAAGGGCACAAGGGGACTGAAGCTTTCTTT
CASNLEGHKGTEAFF
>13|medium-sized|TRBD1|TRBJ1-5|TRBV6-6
TGTGCCAGCAGGATACAGGGGGATCAGCCCCAGCATTTT
CASRIQGDQPQHF
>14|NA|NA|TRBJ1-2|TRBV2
TGTGCCAGCAGTGAAGCCGCGGCAGCCTATGGCTACACCTTC
CASSEAAAAYGYTF
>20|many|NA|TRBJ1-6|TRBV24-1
TGTGCCACCAGTGATCAACTTATTAATTTCCAGGGGAGTCATAATTCACCCCTCCACTTT
CATSDQLINFQGSHNSPLHF
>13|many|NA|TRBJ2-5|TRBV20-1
TGCAGTGCCCCCCAAGACAGCCAAGAGACCCAGTACTTC
CSAPQDSQETQYF
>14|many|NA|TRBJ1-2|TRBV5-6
TGTGCCAGCAGGCCTCGGGGGGGGAGCTATGGCTACACCTTC
CASRPRGGSYGYTF
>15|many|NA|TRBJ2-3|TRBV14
TGTGCCAGCTGTGAAATCGGGTCTTCTACAGATACGCAGTATTTT
CASCEIGSSTDTQYF
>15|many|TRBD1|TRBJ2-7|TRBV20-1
TGCAGTGCTTTACCTTCAGGGGGTGTCACCTACGAGCAGTACTTC
CSALPSGGVTYEQYF
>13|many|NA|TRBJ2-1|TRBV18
TGTGCCAGCTCATCGCCGACCCGCAATGAGCAGTTCTTC
CASSSPTRNEQFF
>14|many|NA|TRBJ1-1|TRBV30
TGTGCCTGGAGTGTCGGGGATCTTAACACTGAAGCTTTCTTT
CAWSVGDLNTEAFF
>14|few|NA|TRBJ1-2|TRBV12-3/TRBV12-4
TGTGCCAGCAGTGCGCAGGTCGTGGGATACGGCTACAACTTC
CASSAQVVGYGYNF
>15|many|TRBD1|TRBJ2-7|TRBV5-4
TGTGCCAGCAGCGCGGGACAGGGGGGATCCAGCGAGCAGTACTTC
CASSAGQGGSSEQYF
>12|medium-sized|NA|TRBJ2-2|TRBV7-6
TGTGCCAGCAGCGCATGGTCCGGGGAGCTGTTTTTT
CASSAWSGELFF
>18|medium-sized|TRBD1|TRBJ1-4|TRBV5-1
TGCGCCAGCAGCTTTCTCGGGACAGGCGATGCAACTAATGAAAAACTGTTTTTT
CASSFLGTGDATNEKLFF
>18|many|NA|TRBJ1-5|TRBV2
TGTGCCAGCAGTCCGCTTAACTTTGACAGGTCTCGCAATCAGCCCCAGCATTTT
CASSPLNFDRSRNQPQHF
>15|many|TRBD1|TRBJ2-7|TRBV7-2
TGTGCCAGCAGGCGAGGGACAGGAAGTTCCTACGAGCAGTACTTC
CASRRGTGSSYEQYF
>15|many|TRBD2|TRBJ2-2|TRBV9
TGTGCCAGCAGCCCGGGACTAGAGGACACCGGGGAGCTGTTTTTT
CASSPGLEDTGELFF
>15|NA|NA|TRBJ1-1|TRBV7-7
TGTGCCAGAAGCCCCTGGAGCGTGGAGAACACTGAAGCTTTCTTT
CARSPWSVENTEAFF
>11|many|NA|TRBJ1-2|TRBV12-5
TGTGCTAGTGGTTTGATTCGGGTCTACACCTTC
CASGLIRVYTF
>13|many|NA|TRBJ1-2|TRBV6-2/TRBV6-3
TGTGCCAGCAGTTACGACGGTAACTATGGCTACACCTTC
CASSYDGNYGYTF
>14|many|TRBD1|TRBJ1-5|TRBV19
TGTGCCAGTAGTATCGATACAGGGGACCAGCCCCAGCATTTT
CASSIDTGDQPQHF
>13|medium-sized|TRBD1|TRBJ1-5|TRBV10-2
TGCGCCACCTTCTCCGGGACAGGGGGGCCCCAGCATTTT
CATFSGTGGPQHF
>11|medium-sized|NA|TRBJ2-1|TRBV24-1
TGTGCCACCAGTGATACGGATGAGCAGTTCTTC
CATSDTDEQFF
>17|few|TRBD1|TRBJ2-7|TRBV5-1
TGCGCCAGCAGCCCAAATCTGCCGGGACAGGGGAGCCACGAGCAGTACTTC
CASSPNLPGQGSHEQYF
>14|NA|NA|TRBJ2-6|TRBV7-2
TGTGCCAGCAGCCCAGACTCTGGGGCCAACGTCCTGACTTTC
CASSPDSGANVLTF
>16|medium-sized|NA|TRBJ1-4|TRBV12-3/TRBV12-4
TGTGCCAGCAGTTTAGGGTTGGGGGGCACTAATGAAAAACTGTTTTTT
CASSLGLGGTNEKLFF
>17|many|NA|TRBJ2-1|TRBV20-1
TGCAGTGCTAGATCCACCCTTTTGGAGCGCTTAGACAATGAGCAGTTCTTC
CSARSTLLERLDNEQFF
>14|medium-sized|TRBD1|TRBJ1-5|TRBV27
TGTGCCAGCAGGACAGGGTCTAGCAATCAGCCCCAGCATTTT
CASRTGSSNQPQHF
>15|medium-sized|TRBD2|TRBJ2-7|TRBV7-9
TGTGCCAGCGGGACTAGCGGGAATTTAGGCTACGAGCAGTACTTC
CASGTSGNLGYEQYF
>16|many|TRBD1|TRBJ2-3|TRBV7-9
TGTGCCAGCAGCCCGACACAGGGGCTTAGCACAGATACGCAGTATTTT
CASSPTQGLSTDTQYF
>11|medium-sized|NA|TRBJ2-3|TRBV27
TGTGCCAGCACAGCAAGAGATACGCAGTATTTT
CASTARDTQYF